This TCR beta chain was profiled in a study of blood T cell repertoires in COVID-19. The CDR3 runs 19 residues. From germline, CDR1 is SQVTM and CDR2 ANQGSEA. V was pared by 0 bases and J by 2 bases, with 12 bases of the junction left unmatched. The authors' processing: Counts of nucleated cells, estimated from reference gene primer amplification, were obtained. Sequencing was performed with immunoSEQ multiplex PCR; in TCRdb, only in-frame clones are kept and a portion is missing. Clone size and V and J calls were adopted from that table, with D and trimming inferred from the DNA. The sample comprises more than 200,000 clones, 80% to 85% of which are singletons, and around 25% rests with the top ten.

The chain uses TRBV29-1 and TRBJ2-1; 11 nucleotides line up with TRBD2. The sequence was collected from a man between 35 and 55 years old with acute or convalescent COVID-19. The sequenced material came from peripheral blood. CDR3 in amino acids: CSVEELAGGFSFPYNEQFF. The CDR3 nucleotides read TGCAGCGTTGAAGAGCTAGCGGGAGGATTTTCCTTTCCCTACAATGAGCAGTTCTTC.